The 21 T cell receptor beta chains in this list originate from one sample, sequenced in a study of naive and memory T cell subsets. Both TRBC1 and TRBC2 were covered by a beta constant-region primer of two equimolar oligonucleotides. Four rounds of PCR amplified the ligated cDNA using nested alpha and beta constant-region primers plus SP2. MiXCR was run by TCRdb on the UMI-ligation and nested PCR reads, yielding one entry per CDR3 protein. In the table there are 85,000 or so distinct CDR3 sequences, about 9.9% of which are singletons. The sample taken for sequencing was naive CD8+ T cells from blood. The receptors shown here come from a human donor in good health.

J is TRBJ1-1 and V is TRBV5-5; the D gene is possibly TRBD1 (6 bases). The CDR3 contains 15 residues. Germline V gene lookup returns CDR1 SGHKS and CDR2 YYEKEE (reference sequence). The V end lost 1 base, the J end lost 1 base, and 11 bases lay between the germline ends. CDR3 in amino acids: CASSLSGGWNTEAFF. Written as DNA, the CDR3 is TGTGCCAGCAGCTTGTCGGGGGGCTGGAACACTGAAGCTTTCTTT.

This clonotype was seen a few times. Here the CDR3 DNA reads TGTGCCAGTCATAATGGCCGGAATAATGAAAAACTGTTTTTT. Amino acids: CASHNGRNNEKLFF. J is TRBJ1-4 and V is TRBV7-9, with D hard to call. V lost 9 bases and J lost 4, with 15 bases in between. The CDR3 runs 14 residues. Germline lookup yields CDR1 SEHNR and CDR2 FQNEAQ (reference sequence).

In its sample, this clonotype was seen a few times. The chain recombines TRBV29-1 with TRBJ1-2, with 7 nucleotides matching TRBD1. The CDR3 has 13 amino acids. The ends lost 2 bases at V and 3 bases at J; junction bases unmatched: 3. The V gene's germline CDR1 is SQVTM and CDR2 ANQGSEA. The CDR3 here is CSVETGTDYGYTF. The CDR3 DNA is TGCAGCGTTGAAACAGGGACAGACTATGGCTACACCTTC. The entire variable domain, with the rest obtained from reference TRBV29-1 and TRBJ1-2, is as follows: SAVISQKPSRDICQRGTSLTIQCQVDSQVTMMFWYRQQPGQSLTLIATANQGSEATYESGFVIDKFPISRPNLTFSTLTVSNMSPEDSSIYLCSVETGTDYGYTFGSGTRLTVV.

This clonotype was observed a handful of times. The rearrangement links TRBV27 to TRBJ1-1, with 9 bases matching TRBD1. The length of the CDR3 is 13 residues. The trim removed 8 bases at V and 5 bases at J, leaving 6 bases unmatched. Per the germline V gene, CDR1 is MNHEY and CDR2 is SMNVEV (reference sequence). CDR3 DNA sequence: TGTGCCAGCTCGGGACAGGGTCGGACTGAAGCTTTCTTT. It codes for CASSGQGRTEAFF.

This clonotype has only a few counts. V gene TRBV6-2 or TRBV6-3 combines with J gene TRBJ2-1, with 8 bases aligning to TRBD1. CDR1 and CDR2 (germline): MNHEY, SVGEGT. V trimming: 6 bases; J trimming: 6 bases; junction bases outside the gene matches: 4. This CDR3 has 13 amino acids. The CDR3 is CASRDREFNEQFF. The CDR3 DNA sequence: TGTGCCAGCAGGGACAGGGAATTCAATGAGCAGTTCTTC.

This clonotype turned up a few times. V usage is TRBV25-1 and J usage is TRBJ1-1; D not resolved. Trimming took off 4 bases at V and 1 base at J, with 10 bases between the two ends. The CDR3 has 14 amino acids. Germline V CDR1 and CDR2: MGHDK, SYGVNS. The CDR3 coding sequence is TGTGCCAGCAGTGCACACCGACAGAACACTGAAGCTTTCTTT. It translates to CASSAHRQNTEAFF. Full variable domain (missing parts from reference TRBV25-1 and TRBJ1-1): EADIYQTPRYLVIGTGKKITLECSQTMGHDKMYWYQQDPGMELHLIHYSYGVNSTEKGDLSSESTVSRIRTEHFPLTLESARPSHTSQYLCASSAHRQNTEAFFGQGTRLTVV.

This clonotype was detected only a few times. The V and J genes are TRBV7-2 and TRBJ1-2; 7 bases map to TRBD1. The CDR3 runs to 14 residues. CDR1 SGHTA and CDR2 FQGNSA come from the germline V gene. The V gene end was trimmed by 5 bases and the J gene end by 8 bases; junction bases not matched to a gene: 11. The CDR3 reads CASSQFDRARGYTF. In DNA, the CDR3 is TGTGCCAGCAGCCAATTTGACAGGGCACGGGGCTACACCTTC.

This clonotype occurred a few times. V and J are TRBV4-3 and TRBJ1-2; maybe TRBD1 (5 bases). CDR3 length equals 17 residues. The V and J ends lost 0 bases and 4 bases respectively, with 18 bases between them. The germline V gene encodes CDR1 LGHNA and CDR2 YSLEER. Written as DNA, the CDR3 is TGCGCCAGCAGCCAAGAAAGGGGCTGGACGGAATTCTATGGCTACACCTTC. Protein product: CASSQERGWTEFYGYTF.

The table lists this clonotype with a few counts. This rearrangement joins TRBV9 to TRBJ2-5; the D call may be TRBD1 or TRBD2 (7 bases each). Trimming cost V 0 bases and J 2 bases, with 14 bases left between them. Germline CDR1 SGDLS, CDR2 YYNGEE. The CDR3 covers 16 residues. In DNA form, the CDR3 reads TGTGCCAGCAGCGTAGGGGGAGGGGGCGGTCAAGAGACCCAGTACTTC. This translates into CASSVGGGGGQETQYF.

The rearrangement links TRBV27 to TRBJ2-7, with D perhaps matching TRBD2 (5 bases). Germline V CDR1 and CDR2: MNHEY, SMNVEV (reference sequence). This CDR3 contains 15 residues. Trimming removed 3 bases from V and 2 bases from J, with 14 bases in between. Here the CDR3 DNA reads TGTGCCAGCAGTTTTCGGGGTACCCCCGCCTACGAGCAGTACTTC. Translating gives CASSFRGTPAYEQYF.

This clonotype was counted many times. The chain recombines TRBV7-9 with TRBJ2-7, with D perhaps TRBD2 (5 bases). Germline V CDR1 and CDR2: SEHNR, FQNEAQ (reference sequence). CDR3 length: 12 amino acids. The ends were cut back, 5 bases at V and 7 bases at J, with 12 bases in the middle. CDR3 nucleotide sequence: TGTGCCAGCAGCCCACCGGGAACAGAGCAGTACTTC. It translates to CASSPPGTEQYF. Looking up the rest from reference TRBV7-9 and TRBJ2-7 gives the full variable domain: DTGVSQNPRHKITKRGQNVTFRCDPISEHNRLYWYRQTLGQGPEFLTYFQNEAQLEKSRLLSDRFSAERPKGSFSTLEIQRTEQGDSAMYLCASSPPGTEQYFGPGTRLTVT.

The chain is built from TRBV28 and TRBJ2-2; no firm D call. This CDR3 has 11 amino acids. Trimming removed 6 bases from V and 9 bases from J, with 8 bases in between. Germline V CDR1 and CDR2: MDHEN, SYDVKM. The CDR3 loop reads CASSPTRELFF. The CDR3, as DNA: TGTGCCAGCAGCCCCACACGGGAGCTGTTTTTT.

This clonotype was counted between two and nine times. V gene TRBV6-2 or TRBV6-3 combines with J gene TRBJ2-5, with TRBD2 identical over 7 bases. The CDR3 has 15 amino acids. V lost 6 bases and J lost 5; bases outside the gene matches: 12. Per the germline V gene, CDR1 is MNHEY and CDR2 is SVGEGT. The CDR3 reads CASRSLGGLRETQYF. CDR3 DNA sequence: TGTGCCAGCAGAAGCCTCGGGGGGTTAAGGGAGACCCAGTACTTC.

The chain couples TRBV12-3 or TRBV12-4 to TRBJ2-7; 8 bases line up with TRBD2. The CDR3 runs to 13 residues. Unmatched junction bases numbered 7, after V lost 5 bases and J lost 7 bases. CDR3 DNA sequence: TGTGCCAGCAGTCCCGGGAGGGGTCTGGAGCAGTACTTC. This encodes CASSPGRGLEQYF.

This clonotype was counted only a few times. This chain joins TRBV4-3 and TRBJ2-1, with no clear D. This CDR3 has 16 residues. Trimming stripped 3 bases from V and 0 bases from J, with 12 bases between. Germline V gene data show CDR1 as LGHNA and CDR2 as YSLEER. The CDR3 spells CASSHYHTSSYNEQFF. CDR3 DNA: TGCGCCAGCAGCCATTACCATACCTCCTCCTACAATGAGCAGTTCTTC.

At least ten counts were recorded for this clonotype. The chain has TRBV9 and TRBJ2-3, with 15 nucleotides matching TRBD2. The CDR3 covers 17 residues. Germline CDR1 is SGDLS and CDR2 is YYNGEE. Trimming removed 3 bases from V and 6 bases from J; junction bases left unmatched: 8. CDR3 sequence (DNA): TGTGCCAGCAGCGCGTCCGGGACTAGCGGGAGGACCGATACGCAGTATTTT. This sequence encodes CASSASGTSGRTDTQYF.

The rearrangement links TRBV5-1 to TRBJ2-3; 7 bases are a match to TRBD1. The CDR3 is 16 amino acids. Trimming at V came to 5 bases and at J to 2 bases, leaving 11 bases not matched to a gene. The germline V gene has CDR1 SGHRS and CDR2 YFSETQ. CDR3 nucleotides: TGCGCCAGCAGGTTGAGTCAGACAGGGATCACAGATACGCAGTATTTT. It translates to CASRLSQTGITDTQYF. The whole variable domain, filled in from reference TRBV5-1 and TRBJ2-3, reads KAGVTQTPRYLIKTRGQQVTLSCSPISGHRSVSWYQQTPGQGLQFLFEYFSETQRNKGNFPGRFSGRQFSNSRSEMNVSTLELGDSALYLCASRLSQTGITDTQYFGPGTRLTVL.

This clonotype occurred many times. V gene TRBV6-5 combines with J gene TRBJ2-1; 7 positions match TRBD1. Germline trimming cut 6 bases from V and 0 bases from J; bases unmatched to any gene: 8. Germline-derived CDR1 and CDR2 are MNHEY and SVGAGI. The CDR3 has 16 residues. The CDR3 spells CASSRDSLPSYNEQFF. The CDR3 nucleotides read TGTGCCAGCAGCCGGGACAGCCTCCCCTCCTACAATGAGCAGTTCTTC.

This clonotype was recorded a few times. The genes are TRBV15 and TRBJ2-1; D unresolved. The CDR3 loop spans 16 amino acids. V lost 0 bases to trimming and J lost 2 bases, with 11 bases between them. Germline V gives CDR1 LNHNV, CDR2 YYDKDF (reference sequence). CDR3 bases: TGTGCCACCAGCAGAGAAAACCGTCGGGCCTACAATGAGCAGTTCTTC. Its protein is CATSRENRRAYNEQFF.

The chain joins TRBV7-9 to TRBJ2-1; 8 bases line up with TRBD1. Germline V gene data show CDR1 as SEHNR and CDR2 as FQNEAQ (reference sequence). Trimming removed 8 bases from V and 2 bases from J; junction bases left unmatched: 8. The length of the CDR3 is 15 residues. This CDR3 reads CASGGQGRTYNEQFF. The CDR3 bases are TGTGCCAGCGGAGGACAGGGTAGGACCTACAATGAGCAGTTCTTC.

The chain has TRBV4-1 and TRBJ2-1; D might be TRBD2 (7 bases). CDR1 is MGHRA and CDR2 is YSYEKL in the germline V gene. The ends were cut back, 0 bases at V and 8 bases at J, with 14 bases in the middle. This CDR3 contains 15 residues. CDR3 protein: CASSQEGRGGDEQFF. As DNA, the CDR3 is TGCGCCAGCAGCCAAGAAGGCAGGGGAGGGGATGAGCAGTTCTTC.